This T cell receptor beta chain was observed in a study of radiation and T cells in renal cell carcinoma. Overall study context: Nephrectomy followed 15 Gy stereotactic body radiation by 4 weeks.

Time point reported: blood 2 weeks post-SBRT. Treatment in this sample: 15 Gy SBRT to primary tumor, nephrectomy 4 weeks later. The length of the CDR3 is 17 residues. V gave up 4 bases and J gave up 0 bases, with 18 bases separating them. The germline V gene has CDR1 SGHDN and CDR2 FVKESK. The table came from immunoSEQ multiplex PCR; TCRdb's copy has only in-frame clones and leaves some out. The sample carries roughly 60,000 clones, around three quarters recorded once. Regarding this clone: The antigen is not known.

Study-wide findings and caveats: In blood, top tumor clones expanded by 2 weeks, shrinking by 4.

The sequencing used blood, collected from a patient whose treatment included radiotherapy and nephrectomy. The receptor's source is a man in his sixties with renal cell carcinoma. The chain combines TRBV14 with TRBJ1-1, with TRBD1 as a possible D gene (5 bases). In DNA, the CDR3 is TGTGCCAGCAGCCCGCCGGTCCAGGGACCTATGAACACTGAAGCTTTCTTT. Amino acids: CASSPPVQGPMNTEAFF. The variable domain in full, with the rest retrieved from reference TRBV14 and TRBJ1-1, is EAGVTQFPSHSVIEKGQTVTLRCDPISGHDNLYWYRRVMGKEIKFLLHFVKESKQDESGMPNNRFLAERTGGTYSTLKVQPAELEDSGVYFCASSPPVQGPMNTEAFFGQGTRLTVV.